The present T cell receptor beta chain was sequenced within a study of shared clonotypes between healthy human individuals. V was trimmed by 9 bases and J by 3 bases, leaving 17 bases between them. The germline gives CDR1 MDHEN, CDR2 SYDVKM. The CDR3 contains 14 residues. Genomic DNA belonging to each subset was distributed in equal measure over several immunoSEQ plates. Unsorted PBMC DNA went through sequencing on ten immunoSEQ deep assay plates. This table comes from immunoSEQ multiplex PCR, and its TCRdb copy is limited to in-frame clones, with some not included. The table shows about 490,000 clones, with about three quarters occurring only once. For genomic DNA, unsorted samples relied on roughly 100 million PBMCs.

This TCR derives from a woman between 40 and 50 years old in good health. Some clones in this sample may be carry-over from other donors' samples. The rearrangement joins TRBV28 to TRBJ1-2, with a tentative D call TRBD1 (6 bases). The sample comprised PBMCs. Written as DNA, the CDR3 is TGTGCCAGTTCTGGGGGGTACAGGGACTATGGCTACACCTTC. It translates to CASSGGYRDYGYTF.